The 27 T cell receptor beta chains below all came from one sample that was sequenced in a study of CDR3 diversity in severe acne. TCRdb passed the PCR reads through MiXCR, listing each CDR3 protein once. The repertoire consists of 84,000 or so distinct CDR3 sequences, with around half occurring once and the leading ten covering around 10%. Sequences were obtained from blood. Every receptor here comes from a male donor in good health, serving as a control.

The chain joins TRBV2 to TRBJ1-4; 9 bases are a match to TRBD1. CDR1 is SNHLY, CDR2 FYNNEI, per germline. The V segment lost 3 bases and the J segment 7 bases; nucleotides outside the gene matches: 3. The CDR3 sequence is 14 residues long. CDR3 DNA: TGTGCCAGCAGTGAGGGGACAGGGCGTGAAAAACTGTTTTTT. It specifies CASSEGTGREKLFF.

This clonotype occurred a few times. V is TRBV11-2 and J is TRBJ2-7, with 8 bases aligning to TRBD2. The ends lost 5 bases at V and 2 bases at J; junction bases unmatched: 17. The length of the CDR3 is 18 residues. Germline CDR1 SGHAT, CDR2 FQNNGV. CDR3 loop: CASSATRTSSNGAYEQYF. The DNA of the CDR3 is TGTGCCAGCAGCGCCACCCGGACTAGCTCAAATGGCGCCTACGAGCAGTACTTC. Drawing the rest from reference TRBV11-2 and TRBJ2-7, the complete variable domain is EAGVAQSPRYKIIEKRQSVAFWCNPISGHATLYWYQQILGQGPKLLIQFQNNGVVDDSQLPKDRFSAERLKGVDSTLKIQPAKLEDSAVYLCASSATRTSSNGAYEQYFGPGTRLTVT.

Points on this clonotype: Likely a read error: the CDR3 ends without its conserved phenylalanine or tryptophan. Because the CDR3's place on the DNA is in doubt, the DNA is left out and the CDR3 is given as listed by TCRdb. The gene calls are TRBV20-1 and TRBJ2-1; whether TRBD1, the table's D call, matches the DNA was not checked. Germline CDR1 DFQATT, CDR2 SNEGSKA (reference sequence). The CDR3 extends over 12 residues, inclusive of both ends. CDR3 sequence reads: CSTSPLIDEQLS.

The J gene is TRBJ2-7, the V gene TRBV11-1; the match to TRBD2 covers 7 bases. Germline V gives CDR1 SGHAT, CDR2 FQDESV (reference sequence). This CDR3 region has 16 residues. The junction had 13 bases not matched to a gene; V was cut back by 5 bases and J by 3 bases. Here the CDR3 reads CASSVPPGLADYEQYF. CDR3 bases: TGTGCCAGCAGCGTCCCACCCGGGCTAGCGGACTACGAGCAGTACTTC.

This clonotype was detected only once. This may arise from a read error, as a much more abundant clone is one base away. The rearrangement uses TRBV25-1 and TRBJ2-7; possible D gene TRBD2, 7 bases. Germline CDR1 MGHDK, CDR2 SYGVNS. The CDR3 runs 16 residues. CDR3 sequence: CASSDSSAGASYGQYF. The CDR3 bases are TGTGCCAGCAGTGACTCCTCGGCGGGGGCATCCTACGGGCAGTACTTC.

The chain has TRBV20-1 and TRBJ2-1; 9 nucleotides match TRBD1. The CDR3 totals 13 residues. Trimming took 6 bases from V and 5 from J; bases not matched to a gene: 5. Germline values: CDR1 DFQATT, CDR2 SNEGSKA (reference sequence). The CDR3 DNA follows: TGCAGTGCAAGGGACAGGGTCGACAATGAGCAGTTCTTC. Its protein product is CSARDRVDNEQFF.

Details on this clonotype: Germline and junction disagree at one end, which may indicate a read error. This chain uses TRBV2 with TRBJ1-2; D not certain. CDR3 size: 14 residues. In germline, CDR1 is SNHLY, CDR2 FYNNEI. The CDR3 DNA reads TGTGCCAGCAGTGAATCTTCGAACCCCTATGGCTACATCTTC. Protein sequence: CASSESSNPYGYIF.

This clonotype was seen ten or more times. The chain links TRBV6-5 to TRBJ1-2; 9 bases map to TRBD1. This CDR3 comprises 14 residues. CDR1 MNHEY and CDR2 SVGAGI come from the germline V gene. V lost 7 bases, J lost 0 bases, and 3 bases stayed unmatched. The CDR3 loop reads CASTRTGANYGYTF. The DNA of the CDR3 is TGTGCCAGCACTAGGACAGGGGCTAACTATGGCTACACCTTC.

This clonotype was observed at least ten times. This chain joins TRBV12-3 or TRBV12-4 and TRBJ1-1; D may be TRBD1 (5 bases). There are 12 residues in the CDR3. The V gene lost 6 bases and the J gene lost 4 bases, with 9 bases spanning the gap. CDR3 loop: CASSQGGTEAFF. CDR3 nucleotide sequence: TGTGCCAGCAGCCAGGGTGGCACTGAAGCTTTCTTT.

This sequence joins TRBV11-2 and TRBJ2-7; 10 positions agree with TRBD1. CDR1 SGHAT and CDR2 FQNNGV come from the germline V gene. The CDR3 contains 16 residues. After removal of 6 bases from V and 5 bases from J, the junction contained 13 bases not matched to a gene. The CDR3 DNA reads as TGTGCCAGCAGTCCCCTTCGGGGACAGGGGTCCCACGAGCAGTACTTC. Encoded protein: CASSPLRGQGSHEQYF. The entire variable domain, with the rest obtained from reference TRBV11-2 and TRBJ2-7, is as follows: EAGVAQSPRYKIIEKRQSVAFWCNPISGHATLYWYQQILGQGPKLLIQFQNNGVVDDSQLPKDRFSAERLKGVDSTLKIQPAKLEDSAVYLCASSPLRGQGSHEQYFGPGTRLTVT.

This clonotype occurred many times. The V call is TRBV2, the J call TRBJ2-3, with D possibly matching TRBD2 (5 bases). The germline V gene has CDR1 SNHLY and CDR2 FYNNEI. Trimming stripped 6 bases from V and 0 bases from J, with 10 bases between. The length of the CDR3 is 14 residues. The CDR3 DNA is TGTGCCAGCAGGGGCCGGGGTAGCACAGATACGCAGTATTTT. This encodes CASRGRGSTDTQYF.

Many counts were recorded for this clonotype. This clone may be a read error of a much larger clone one base away. The V call is TRBV15, the J call TRBJ1-4; 9 bases fit TRBD1. Germline CDR1 and CDR2: LNHNV and YYDKDF (reference sequence). The length of the CDR3 is 15 residues. The CDR3 here is CATSRPGQGGEKPFF. The DNA of the CDR3 is TGTGCCACCAGTCGACCGGGACAGGGAGGGGAAAAACCGTTTTTT.

In this sample, this clonotype turned up a few times. The CDR3 reads CATSDWTEEPQETQYF. CDR3 DNA: TGTGCCACCAGTGATTGGACCGAGGAACCCCAAGAGACCCAGTACTTC. The chain is built from TRBV24-1 and TRBJ2-5; D is unresolved. This CDR3 spans 16 amino acids. Germline CDR1 KGHDR, CDR2 SFDVKD. Trimming left V 2 bases short and J 1 base short, with 13 bases between.

The chain carries TRBV7-9 and TRBJ2-7, with D tentatively TRBD1 (6 bases). The CDR3 runs 16 residues. Germline loops: CDR1 SEHNR, CDR2 FQNEAQ (reference sequence). Trimming cost V 5 bases and J 6 bases, with 23 bases left between them. CDR3 sequence reads: CASSMVQGLPRLEQYF. In DNA form, the CDR3 reads TGTGCCAGCAGCATGGTCCAGGGGCTCCCCCGCCTCGAGCAGTACTTC.

Notes on this clonotype: A much bigger clone sits one base away, suggesting this may be a read error. No conserved phenylalanine or tryptophan ends this CDR3, so it is likely a read error. J is TRBJ2-1 and V is TRBV11-3; D is perhaps TRBD1 or TRBD2 (6 bases each). Trimming left V 5 bases short and J 3 bases short, with 11 bases between. Per the germline V gene, CDR1 is SGHNT and CDR2 is YENEEA. The CDR3 totals 14 residues. The DNA for the CDR3 is TGTGCCAGCAGCCCTGGGGGGCTCTACAATGAGCAGTTCCTC. Protein: CASSPGGLYNEQFL.

The J gene is TRBJ1-6, the V gene TRBV2; TRBD1 might be the D (5 bases). This CDR3 has 14 amino acids. Trimming left V 6 bases short and J 5 bases short, with 11 bases between. The germline V gene has CDR1 SNHLY and CDR2 FYNNEI. CDR3 DNA: TGTGCCAGCAGCTGGGCAGGGAATAATTCACCCCTCCACTTT. As protein: CASSWAGNNSPLHF.

The chain combines TRBV29-1 with TRBJ2-7; D possibly corresponds to TRBD2 (6 bases). Germline CDR1 reads SQVTM; CDR2 reads ANQGSEA. This CDR3 comprises 13 residues. The germline V and J ends were trimmed by 6 bases and 2 bases, with 14 bases remaining between them. The CDR3 sequence is CSVREASAYEQYF. The CDR3 DNA follows: TGCAGCGTGCGGGAAGCCTCGGCCTACGAGCAGTACTTC.

This clonotype was seen more than once but under ten times. The V and J genes are TRBV29-1 and TRBJ1-2, with D hard to call. This CDR3 comprises 12 residues. The germline CDR1 and CDR2 sequences are SQVTM and ANQGSEA. Trimming took 0 bases from V and 10 from J, leaving 12 bases between them. CDR3 DNA: TGCAGCGTTGAAGATCGGGCCACCGACTACACCTTC. Its protein product is CSVEDRATDYTF.

Concerning this clonotype itself: The CDR3 end shows no conserved phenylalanine or tryptophan, and so a read error is likely. Because the CDR3's place on the DNA is in doubt, the DNA is left out and the CDR3 is given as listed by TCRdb. The V gene is TRBV9, the J gene TRBJ2-2; the D call TRBD2 from the table was never checked on the DNA. The CDR3 spans 9 residues, counting both ends. Germline CDR1 and CDR2: SGDLS and YYNGEE. The CDR3 sequence: CASSVGSLA.

The chain carries TRBV7-9 and TRBJ1-3; the D gene is possibly TRBD1 (5 bases). The CDR3 extends over 15 amino acids. In germline, CDR1 is SEHNR, CDR2 FQNEAQ (reference sequence). V was shortened by 3 bases and J by 8 bases, with 17 bases between the two germline ends. The CDR3 sequence is CASSFEGAWGDTIYF. In DNA, the CDR3 is TGTGCCAGCAGCTTCGAAGGGGCTTGGGGAGACACCATATATTTT.

This clonotype appeared a single time. This may stem from a read error, because a much larger clone lies one nucleotide away. This rearrangement joins TRBV6-5 to TRBJ1-2; maybe TRBD1 (5 bases). CDR1 MNHEY and CDR2 SVGAGI come from the germline V gene. The CDR3 length is 13 residues. V was cut by 5 bases and J by 6 bases, with 13 bases left in between. Here the CDR3 DNA reads TGTGCCAGCAGTAAATGGGGCGAAGATGGCTACACCTTC. This codes for CASSKWGEDGYTF.

Only a few counts were recorded for this clonotype. This sequence joins TRBV24-1 and TRBJ1-1; D is perhaps TRBD1 (5 bases). The CDR3 totals 13 residues. Germline V gives CDR1 KGHDR, CDR2 SFDVKD. V lost 5 bases and J 5 bases, leaving 11 bases between the germline ends. In DNA form, the CDR3 reads TGTGCCACCAGTGTATCAGGGAGTACTGAAGCTTTCTTT. This encodes CATSVSGSTEAFF.

The V gene is TRBV11-2, the J gene TRBJ2-6; TRBD1 might be the D (6 bases). Trimming left V 5 bases short and J 4 bases short, with 15 bases between. The CDR3 has 16 amino acids. The germline V gene encodes CDR1 SGHAT and CDR2 FQNNGV. The chain's CDR3 is CASSGSRGTGANVLTF. The CDR3 DNA reads as TGTGCCAGCAGCGGCAGCAGGGGTACCGGGGCCAACGTCCTGACTTTC.

The chain links TRBV24-1 to TRBJ2-3; TRBD2 matches 11 bases. CDR1 and CDR2 (germline): KGHDR, SFDVKD. This CDR3 spans 17 amino acids. J lost 0 bases, V lost 4 bases, and 5 bases had no gene match. The CDR3 coding sequence is TGTGCCACCAGTGACTGGACTAGCGGGCCAAGCACAGATACGCAGTATTTT. Protein product: CATSDWTSGPSTDTQYF.

The CDR3 loop is CASRPPGLAGGSEQYF. The CDR3 DNA sequence: TGTGCCAGCAGGCCCCCCGGACTAGCGGGAGGGTCCGAGCAGTACTTC. The chain has TRBV25-1 and TRBJ2-7, with 15 bases aligning to TRBD2. The CDR3 runs 16 residues. CDR1 is MGHDK, CDR2 SYGVNS, per germline. Losses at the gene ends were 6 bases for V and 6 bases for J; bases not matched to a gene: 9.

This clonotype was seen a single time. V usage is TRBV10-3 and J usage is TRBJ2-5; 11 nucleotides align to TRBD2. Per germline, CDR1 ENHRY and CDR2 SYGVKD. J was trimmed by 1 base and V by 5 bases; bases with no gene match: 3. The CDR3 sequence is 15 residues long. The DNA of the CDR3 is TGTGCCATCAGTCCGACTAGCGGGGTCCAAGAGACCCAGTACTTC. Translating gives CAISPTSGVQETQYF.

This chain uses TRBV20-1 with TRBJ1-1; no clear D gene. Germline V gene data show CDR1 as DFQATT and CDR2 as SNEGSKA (reference sequence). The CDR3 is made up of 13 amino acids. V lost 1 base and J 7 bases, leaving 13 bases between the germline ends. The CDR3 region has the DNA TGCAGTGCTAGAGTATCCAGTATCGGTGAAGCTTTCTTT. Amino acid sequence: CSARVSSIGEAFF.